This T cell receptor (beta chain) was sequenced in a study of response to subunit inactivated influenza vaccine (dated 2018 in TCRdb). Background on the whole study: Deep quantitative T cell receptor repertoire profiling was used in the study to track responses to a trivalent subunit inactivated influenza vaccine. Beyond this particular receptor, the publication reports: The authors proposed that each seasonal influenza vaccination may bring in only a limited number of new T cells.

Libraries were built with RT-PCR. TCRdb shows the sequencer as Illumina HiSeq 2500. The public reads were reanalyzed by TCRdb: fastp trimming at Q25, MiXCR alignment, in-frame beta chains only. CDR3 protein duplicates are merged, each entry listing the most common genes and DNA. This sample has hundreds of thousands of distinct CDR3 sequences in its table, and 11% to 15% of those were observed once. The ten top clones hold approximately 7.6% of the sample. The CDR3 numbers 14 residues from cysteine through phenylalanine. The entry retains the CDR3 DNA only, 42 bases that are in frame from base 1. Cut back by 6 bases and 0 bases, the V and J ends lie 9 bases apart. According to the germline V gene, CDR1 reads MNHNS and CDR2 reads SASEGT. Worth noting for this clonotype: Which antigen it targets is not known. Per-base qualities were not stored, and no clone one base away is much larger.

The chain is made from TRBV6-1 and TRBJ2-1; the best D guess is TRBD2, with 5 bases matching. The starting material was PBMCs from blood, obtained approximately 15 days before vaccination. The clonotype was recovered from a man aged 50-59 years who received an inactivated influenza vaccine. Donor details come from another sample of the same person, matched by shared clones. The CDR3 region: CASRRDSSYNEQFF. The nucleotides read TGTGCCAGCAGGAGGGATAGCTCCTACAATGAGCAGTTCTTC.